These 5 T cell receptor beta chains came from one sample sequenced in a study of cytomegalovirus exposure and HLA in healthy donors. PCR was performed using 60 Vbeta and 13 Jbeta primers. Only in-frame clones appear in the TCRdb table, and some are missing; sequencing was by immunoSEQ multiplex PCR. This table holds about 170,000 clones, around three quarters found once. Material: PBMCs. These receptors were collected from a woman in her forties or fifties in good health and CMV-seronegative.

This clone has just one count. This chain joins TRBV19 and TRBJ2-5; 9 bases are a match to TRBD1. The J call could be wrong; TRBJ2-7 is a better fit for the DNA end. CDR3 length: 14 residues. Germline V gene data show CDR1 as LNHDA and CDR2 as SQIVND (reference sequence). CDR3 amino acids: CASRPGTGSYEQYF. CDR3 nucleotides: TGTGCCAGTAGGCCCGGGACAGGGTCGTACGAGCAGTACTTC.

The V and J genes are TRBV29-1 and TRBJ2-1; weak D call: TRBD2 (6 bases). V dropped 3 bases and J dropped 1 base, with 19 bases sitting between them. Germline CDR1 is SQVTM and CDR2 is ANQGSEA. CDR3 length: 17 amino acids. The CDR3 bases are TGCAGCGTTGAGCGAACAGGAAGTAGCGGTTCCTACAATGAGCAGTTCTTC. Translation: CSVERTGSSGSYNEQFF.

The rearrangement joins TRBV28 to TRBJ2-7, with D hard to call. The CDR3 is 14 amino acids. Trimming pared 8 bases from V and 2 bases from J, leaving 16 bases between. Germline assignment: CDR1 MDHEN and CDR2 SYDVKM. The CDR3 nucleotides read TGTGCCAGCGGGTTAAAACAGCCGCCCTACGAGCAGTACTTC. This translates into CASGLKQPPYEQYF.

This clone was seen only once. V and J are TRBV4-2 and TRBJ1-4; D unresolved. The germline gives CDR1 LGHNA, CDR2 YNFKEQ. This CDR3 is built from 12 residues. The CDR3 sequence: CASGATNEKLFF. In DNA form, the CDR3 reads TGTGCTTCCGGAGCAACTAATGAAAAACTGTTTTTT.

This clone was seen only once. This chain connects TRBV6-5 to TRBJ2-3; 10 bases are a match to TRBD1. V shed 6 bases, J shed 1 base, and the junction held 1 base outside the gene matches. The CDR3 loop spans 14 amino acids. From germline, CDR1 is MNHEY and CDR2 SVGAGI. The CDR3 loop reads CASRTGGGTDTQYF. CDR3 DNA sequence: TGTGCCAGCAGGACAGGGGGCGGCACAGATACGCAGTATTTT.